The subject of this entry is one TCR beta chain. This record comes from a study of identical twins. MiXCR, run by TCRdb on the 5' RACE reads, gives a single entry per CDR3 protein. The sample shows 200,000 to 250,000 distinct CDR3 sequences, about 7% of them seen only once. The ends lost 6 bases at V and 3 bases at J; junction bases unmatched: 7. The length of the CDR3 is 13 residues. Germline V lookup: CDR1 DFQATT, CDR2 SNEGSKA (reference sequence). These data also formed part of another study, on yellow fever vaccine responses in identical twins.

This sequence joins TRBV20-1 and TRBJ1-1; 7 positions agree with TRBD1. The sequenced material came from memory (CD45RO+) T cells sorted from blood. The receptor was derived from a young woman in good health. CDR3 bases: TGCAGTGCCCGGACAGGACTAGACACTGAAGCTTTCTTT. Its translation is CSARTGLDTEAFF.